These T cell receptor beta chains were read from a single sample in a study of shared clonotypes between healthy human individuals. Repertoires were generated with immunoSEQ multiplex PCR, while TCRdb's copy carries only in-frame clones and drops some. The data hold 2,500,000 or so clones, with just under 95% observed a single time. Material: naive CD4+ T cells from PBMCs. The receptors derive from a man aged 18 to 29 in good health. Some clones in this sample may be carry-over from other donors' samples. The CDR3 runs from the conserved cysteine through the conserved F or W. D genes are given only for firm matches. Not all rows give a size; the values are once, few, many and, for expanded clones, a class.

TRBV10-3	NA	TRBJ1-2	NA	TGTGCCATCAGTGACGTGAGGTTCTATGGCTACACCTTC	CAISDVRFYGYTF
TRBV19	NA	TRBJ2-7	NA	TGTGCCAGTAGTACTAACACAGGGTCCTACGAGCAGTACTTC	CASSTNTGSYEQYF
TRBV28	NA	TRBJ2-1	TRBD2	TGTGCCAGCAGTTCCTGGACTAGCGGGAGGGCCATGACCTACAATGAGCAGTTCTTC	CASSSWTSGRAMTYNEQFF
TRBV27	NA	TRBJ1-2	TRBD1	TGTGCCAGCAGTTTCGATCCGGGACAGACTAACTATGGCTACACCTTC	CASSFDPGQTNYGYTF
TRBV28	once	TRBJ2-3	TRBD1	TGTGCCAGCAGTTTACCCTTCGGGACAGGGGCAGATACGCAGTATTTT	CASSLPFGTGADTQYF
TRBV6-5	NA	TRBJ1-1	TRBD1	TGTGCCAGCAGCCGAGGGACAGGGGGGAACACTGAAGCTTTCTTT	CASSRGTGGNTEAFF
TRBV30	NA	TRBJ2-5	NA	TGTGCCTGGAGTGTAGGTTGGGGACGGAAGACCCAGTACTTC	CAWSVGWGRKTQYF
TRBV21-1	NA	TRBJ1-5	NA	TGTGCCAGCAACCCCGCCACCATAGGAGCCAAACAGCCCCAGCATTTT	CASNPATIGAKQPQHF
TRBV5-1	NA	TRBJ2-6	NA	TGCGCCAGCTTCCAGGGACCTGGGGCCAACGTCCTGACTTTC	CASFQGPGANVLTF
TRBV15	NA	TRBJ2-4	TRBD1	TGTGCCACCAGCAGAGGGACAGGGCTAGCCAAAAACATTCAGTACTTC	CATSRGTGLAKNIQYF
TRBV2	NA	TRBJ2-4	TRBD2	TGTGCCAGCAGTGAAATGGGACTAGCGGCGGTGGACATTCAGTACTTC	CASSEMGLAAVDIQYF
TRBV11-2	NA	TRBJ2-2	TRBD1	TGTGCCAGCAGCTACCCAGGGGGCGCATCCATCAACACCGGGGAGCTGTTTTTT	CASSYPGGASINTGELFF
TRBV10-2	NA	TRBJ2-5	TRBD2	TGCGCCAGCAGTTTGTCCGGACTAGCGGGGGAAGAGACCCAGTACTTC	CASSLSGLAGEETQYF